The 22 T cell receptor beta chains below come from one sample, sequenced in a study of blood T cell repertoires in COVID-19. This table comes from immunoSEQ multiplex PCR, and its TCRdb copy is limited to in-frame clones, with some not included. This sample has approximately 68,000 clones, with 88% found just once. Sequences were obtained from peripheral blood. These TCRs come from a man between 65 and 85 years old with active or convalescent COVID-19.

Only one count was recorded for this clone. The rearrangement uses TRBV10-2 and TRBJ1-6; D remains unclear. The V and J ends lost 7 bases and 5 bases respectively, with 12 bases between them. Germline CDR1 reads WSHSY; CDR2 reads SAAADI. CDR3 length: 14 residues. The CDR3, as DNA: TGCGCCAGCAAGGACCGGGGAGATAATTCACCCCTCCACTTT. This encodes CASKDRGDNSPLHF.

The chain combines TRBV19 with TRBJ1-5; the D gene is possibly TRBD1 (6 bases). The germline V gene has CDR1 LNHDA and CDR2 SQIVND (reference sequence). CDR3 length: 14 residues. Between the trimmed V and J ends, which lost 5 bases and 2 bases, there was a span of 10 bases. DNA for the CDR3: TGTGCCAGTAGTTCCCGGACAGGCAATCAGCCCCAGCATTTT. This sequence encodes CASSSRTGNQPQHF.

The chain employs TRBV5-4 and TRBJ2-2; a possible D gene is TRBD2 (6 bases). Per germline, CDR1 SGHNT and CDR2 YYREEE (reference sequence). The CDR3 is 16 amino acids. Trimming took 0 bases from V and 2 from J, leaving 11 bases between them. For the CDR3, the DNA is TGTGCCAGCAGCTTGGGCCAGGGAGGTAACACCGGGGAGCTGTTTTTT. Translation: CASSLGQGGNTGELFF.

The chain carries TRBV30 and TRBJ2-7, with unresolved D. Trimming cost V 2 bases and J 1 base, with 12 bases left between them. The CDR3 runs 14 residues. Per the germline V gene, CDR1 is GTSNPN and CDR2 is SVGIG (reference sequence). CDR3 sequence (DNA): TGTGCCTGGAGTTTCCCGACTTATTCCTACGAGCAGTACTTC. This codes for CAWSFPTYSYEQYF.

The chain uses TRBV7-6 and TRBJ2-1; 10 bases match TRBD2. J was trimmed by 5 bases and V by 5 bases; bases with no gene match: 6. This CDR3 is 15 amino acids long. Per germline, CDR1 SGHVS and CDR2 FNYEAQ. In nucleotides, the CDR3 is TGTGCCAGCAGCCTCGGGACTAGCGCCCACAATGAGCAGTTCTTC. Translation: CASSLGTSAHNEQFF.

This rearrangement joins TRBV7-2 to TRBJ1-5; D might be TRBD1 (6 bases). The CDR3 has 15 amino acids. V gave up 1 base and J gave up 3 bases, with 10 bases separating them. The germline CDR1 and CDR2 sequences are SGHTA and FQGNSA. CDR3 sequence reads: CASSLGGQPNQPQHF. DNA of the CDR3: TGTGCCAGCAGCTTAGGTGGACAGCCCAATCAGCCCCAGCATTTT.

The chain combines TRBV20-1 with TRBJ2-7, with 12 nucleotides matching TRBD2. The CDR3 has 17 residues. From germline, CDR1 is DFQATT and CDR2 SNEGSKA (reference sequence). The V gene end was trimmed by 3 bases and the J gene end by 5 bases; junction bases not matched to a gene: 14. CDR3 in amino acids: CSASRLAGGSLWDEQYF. CDR3 in DNA: TGCAGTGCTAGTCGGCTAGCGGGAGGGTCTCTATGGGACGAGCAGTACTTC.

The V gene is TRBV19, the J gene TRBJ1-2, with unresolved D. The CDR3 runs to 16 residues. Trimming stripped 6 bases from V and 4 bases from J, with 21 bases between. The germline V gene has CDR1 LNHDA and CDR2 SQIVND (reference sequence). CDR3 sequence (DNA): TGTGCCAGTAGCTCCATGGAGGGCTACGGTTCCTATGGCTACACCTTC. Protein sequence: CASSSMEGYGSYGYTF.

This clone was recorded once. The genes are TRBV7-8 and TRBJ2-2; a weak D match, TRBD1 (6 bases). V was pared by 3 bases and J by 3 bases, with 8 bases between. This CDR3 is 14 amino acids long. Per the germline V gene, CDR1 is SGHVS and CDR2 is FQNEAQ. Here the CDR3 DNA reads TGTGCCAGCAGCTTTAACAGGGACACCGGGGAGCTGTTTTTT. This codes for CASSFNRDTGELFF.

The genes are TRBV5-1 and TRBJ1-2; no reliable D call. Germline V gene lookup returns CDR1 SGHRS and CDR2 YFSETQ. This CDR3 is built from 14 residues. Trimming stripped 0 bases from V and 4 bases from J, with 10 bases between. This CDR3 is CASSLEGRGYGYTF. The CDR3 region has the DNA TGCGCCAGCAGCTTGGAAGGGAGAGGCTATGGCTACACCTTC.

The V call is TRBV25-1, the J call TRBJ1-3; 8 bases agree with TRBD1. The germline gives CDR1 MGHDK, CDR2 SYGVNS. The CDR3 is 16 residues long. V was clipped by 6 bases and J by 8 bases; unmatched bases: 15. CDR3 residues: CASREDREGSVDTIYF. The CDR3 nucleotides are TGTGCCAGCAGGGAGGACAGGGAAGGGTCGGTAGACACCATATATTTT.

Note on this clone: It is likely a read error, because the conserved phenylalanine at the end of the CDR3 is missing. It is unclear where the CDR3 begins or ends on the DNA, so no DNA is shown, and the CDR3 is as TCRdb lists it. The V and J genes are TRBV7-9 and TRBJ1-4. The CDR3 spans 9 amino acids, including both terminal residues. CDR1 and CDR2 from the germline V gene are SEHNR and FQNEAQ (reference sequence). The CDR3: CASSSDDLL.

J is TRBJ2-1 and V is TRBV6-1; D possibly corresponds to TRBD1 (5 bases). CDR1 is MNHNS, CDR2 SASEGT, per germline. The CDR3 covers 11 residues. The germline V and J ends were trimmed by 1 base and 16 bases, with 11 bases remaining between them. CDR3 sequence reads: CASSEVAGLFF. The CDR3 DNA reads TGTGCCAGCAGTGAAGTGGCAGGGCTATTCTTC.

V usage is TRBV7-3 and J usage is TRBJ2-3, with TRBD2 matching over 8 bases. The CDR3 has 15 residues. Germline V gives CDR1 SGHTA, CDR2 FQGTGA. With 1 base clipped from V and 4 bases from J, the junction kept 4 bases outside the gene matches. The CDR3 DNA reads as TGTGCCAGCAGCTTAAACGGGAGGGTGGCAGATACGCAGTATTTT. It translates to CASSLNGRVADTQYF.

The chain carries TRBV29-1 and TRBJ1-1; D gene ambiguous. Trimming stripped 4 bases from V and 3 bases from J, with 9 bases between. The CDR3 length is 12 residues. Germline assignment: CDR1 SQVTM and CDR2 ANQGSEA. The CDR3 reads CSVGLRDTEAFF. CDR3 in DNA: TGCAGCGTTGGCCTTAGAGACACTGAAGCTTTCTTT.

The chain couples TRBV10-3 to TRBJ1-5; 7 bases fit TRBD1. Germline assignment: CDR1 ENHRY and CDR2 SYGVKD. The CDR3 is made up of 14 amino acids. J gave up 7 bases and V 6 bases, and 9 bases lay outside the gene matches. The CDR3 DNA follows: TGTGCCATCAGATCGGACAGGCCCGACCAGCCCCAGCATTTT. Residues: CAIRSDRPDQPQHF.

This clone occurred a few times. V gene TRBV5-1 combines with J gene TRBJ2-3; D not certain. This CDR3 contains 15 residues. V dropped 0 bases and J dropped 0 bases, with 8 bases sitting between them. Germline CDR1 reads SGHRS; CDR2 reads YFSETQ. CDR3: CASSLEAASTDTQYF. CDR3 nucleotide sequence: TGCGCCAGCAGCTTGGAGGCGGCTAGCACAGATACGCAGTATTTT.

V gene TRBV5-1 combines with J gene TRBJ1-2; TRBD1 is a possible D gene (6 bases). V was pared by 4 bases and J by 3 bases, with 16 bases between. This CDR3 has 15 residues. The germline V gene encodes CDR1 SGHRS and CDR2 YFSETQ. In nucleotides, the CDR3 is TGCGCCAGCAGCCGGGAGGGGGGGCCCGACTATGGCTACACCTTC. Amino acids: CASSREGGPDYGYTF.

V is TRBV27 and J is TRBJ2-1, with 8 bases lining up with TRBD1. From germline, CDR1 is MNHEY and CDR2 SMNVEV (reference sequence). J lost 7 bases, V lost 2 bases, and 7 bases had no gene match. The CDR3 runs to 15 residues. The CDR3 region is CASSLDRGAYNEQFF. CDR3 DNA: TGTGCCAGCAGTTTAGACAGGGGAGCGTATAATGAGCAGTTCTTC.

This chain connects TRBV9 to TRBJ2-7; 8 bases are a match to TRBD1. The CDR3 covers 15 residues. The V and J ends lost 0 bases and 3 bases, in that order; junction bases with no gene match: 5. The germline V gene encodes CDR1 SGDLS and CDR2 YYNGEE. The DNA of the CDR3 is TGTGCCAGCAGCGTAGCTGGGACAGGTATCTACGAGCAGTACTTC. Its translation: CASSVAGTGIYEQYF.

The rearrangement uses TRBV15 and TRBJ2-4; the match to TRBD2 covers 14 bases. In germline, CDR1 is LNHNV, CDR2 YYDKDF (reference sequence). V trimming: 5 bases; J trimming: 0 bases; junction bases outside the gene matches: 6. The CDR3 runs 18 residues. CDR3 sequence: CATSRGLAGVSAKNIQYF. The CDR3 DNA reads TGTGCCACCAGCCGGGGACTAGCGGGAGTATCAGCCAAAAACATTCAGTACTTC.

V and J are TRBV2 and TRBJ1-6; the D gene is possibly TRBD1 (5 bases). The ends were cut back, 3 bases at V and 0 bases at J, with 15 bases in the middle. The germline V gene has CDR1 SNHLY and CDR2 FYNNEI. There are 18 residues in the CDR3. The CDR3 spells CASSDPTSGGSYNSPLHF. The CDR3 DNA sequence: TGTGCCAGCAGTGATCCAACAAGCGGGGGCTCCTATAATTCACCCCTCCACTTT.